The 2 T cell receptor beta chains below all came from one sample that was sequenced in a study of blood T cell repertoires in COVID-19. Sequencing was performed with immunoSEQ multiplex PCR; in TCRdb, only in-frame clones are kept and a portion is missing. The sample consists of around 230,000 clones, 65% to 85% of them appearing once. The sample was peripheral blood. The source is a man between 35 and 55 years old with acute or convalescent COVID-19.

A single count supports this clone. This sequence joins TRBV29-1 and TRBJ1-2; D is uncertain. The V end lost 7 bases, the J end lost 0 bases, and 9 bases lay between the germline ends. The CDR3 has 12 residues. Germline CDR1 is SQVTM and CDR2 is ANQGSEA. The CDR3 DNA sequence: TGCAGCGCGACGGTAGCTAACTATGGCTACACCTTC. This translates into CSATVANYGYTF.

The chain has TRBV16 and TRBJ1-1; the D gene is possibly TRBD1 (6 bases). The CDR3 length is 14 residues. V was shortened by 3 bases and J by 3 bases, with 11 bases between the two germline ends. CDR1 KGHSY and CDR2 FQNENV come from the germline V gene. The CDR3 DNA reads as TGTGCCAGCAGCCAGGTTGCAGGGGACACTGAAGCTTTCTTT. Translation gives CASSQVAGDTEAFF. The full variable domain, with the rest looked up from reference TRBV16 and TRBJ1-1, is GEEVAQTPKHLVRGEGQKAKLYCAPIKGHSYVFWYQQVLKNEFKFLISFQNENVFDETGMPKERFSAKCLPNSPCSLEIQATKLEDSAVYFCASSQVAGDTEAFFGQGTRLTVV.